The count of the clone carrying this TCR beta chain is one. Antigen unknown. These data are taken from a study of cytomegalovirus exposure and HLA in healthy donors. Findings and limits, study-wide: An analysis was carried out later, and it reportedly showed fewer N-insertions in an Asian-associated ancestry cluster than the approximately 700-donor mean. Per a later analysis, about 17,000 TCR beta sequences showed association with HLA alleles at 0.05 false discovery rate.

The CDR3 spans 16 residues. CDR1 is MNHEY, CDR2 SMNVEV, per germline (reference sequence). V shed 3 bases and J 5 bases; nucleotides not matched to a gene: 11. The PCR ran on 60 Vbeta and 13 Jbeta primers. Assay: immunoSEQ multiplex PCR; the TCRdb copy retains only in-frame clones and omits some. The data hold about 140,000 clones, with 80% observed a single time. This TCR came from a woman aged 40 to 50 in good health and CMV-seronegative. The specimen sequenced was PBMCs. The V and J genes are TRBV27 and TRBJ2-5; 8 nucleotides align to TRBD2. CDR3 loop: CASSLQGAGAGETQYF. The CDR3 DNA reads as TGTGCCAGCAGTTTGCAAGGAGCGGGAGCTGGGGAGACCCAGTACTTC.